This passage covers 17 T cell receptor beta chains from one sample sequenced in a study of blood T cell repertoires in COVID-19. The protocol was immunoSEQ multiplex PCR, while the TCRdb copy is restricted to in-frame clones and leaves out a portion. The table has roughly 190,000 clones, 75% to 85% seen once. Sequencing was performed on PBMCs or T cells enriched from blood (not recorded which). These receptors all stem from a woman in her forties or fifties with acute COVID-19.

The V gene is TRBV19, the J gene TRBJ1-6, with 9 bases identical to TRBD1. The germline CDR1 and CDR2 sequences are LNHDA and SQIVND (reference sequence). J was trimmed by 10 bases and V by 6 bases; bases with no gene match: 10. The CDR3 runs 15 residues. CDR3 sequence: CASRDPGQGSSPLHF. The CDR3 bases are TGTGCCAGTAGGGATCCGGGACAGGGAAGCTCACCCCTCCACTTT.

The chain recombines TRBV25-1 with TRBJ2-3, with a tentative D call TRBD1 (6 bases). This CDR3 region has 14 residues. The germline V gene encodes CDR1 MGHDK and CDR2 SYGVNS. The V and J ends lost 6 bases and 3 bases respectively, with 13 bases between them. The CDR3: CASSTGLVTDTQYF. In DNA, the CDR3 is TGTGCCAGCAGCACAGGGCTTGTAACAGATACGCAGTATTTT.

The chain is built from TRBV6-5 and TRBJ1-4; possibly TRBD1 for D (6 bases). V lost 10 bases to trimming and J lost 5 bases, with 14 bases between them. Looked up from germline, CDR1 is MNHEY and CDR2 is SVGAGI. There are 13 residues in the CDR3. CDR3 in DNA: TGTGCCATTTCGACAGGTTTGAATGAAAAACTGTTTTTT. This translates into CAISTGLNEKLFF.

The table lists this clone with a count of one. This chain uses TRBV19 with TRBJ1-5; D is perhaps TRBD1 (6 bases). The CDR3 spans 16 residues. The germline CDR1 and CDR2 sequences are LNHDA and SQIVND (reference sequence). V lost 8 bases and J 0 bases, leaving 17 bases between the germline ends. The DNA of the CDR3 is TGTGCCAGTGACTCCGGACAGACCTATAGCAATCAGCCCCAGCATTTT. Translation gives CASDSGQTYSNQPQHF.

The CDR3 DNA reads TGCGCCAGCGGAACGTTAGCTGACAGGGTCGGGCATTTT. This sequence encodes CASGTLADRVGHF. This chain connects TRBV10-2 to TRBJ1-5; 7 bases map to TRBD1. The junction had 16 bases not matched to a gene; V was cut back by 8 bases and J by 15 bases. The CDR3 covers 13 residues. Germline V gene data show CDR1 as WSHSY and CDR2 as SAAADI.

The rearrangement uses TRBV6-5 and TRBJ1-1; possible D gene TRBD1, 6 bases. From germline, CDR1 is MNHEY and CDR2 SVGAGI. CDR3 length equals 15 residues. V lost 7 bases to trimming and J lost 3 bases, with 18 bases between them. The CDR3 coding sequence is TGTGCCAGCACCGAGGGGGGGGGACGGGACACTGAAGCTTTCTTT. It translates to CASTEGGGRDTEAFF.

This clone was found a few times. The chain carries TRBV14 and TRBJ1-1; D not resolved. Germline V gene sequence: CDR1 SGHDN, CDR2 FVKESK. The CDR3 runs 11 residues. V lost 3 bases and J 9 bases, leaving 8 bases between the germline ends. The CDR3 DNA follows: TGTGCCAGCAGCCACAGGATGAAAGCTTTCTTT. Translated: CASSHRMKAFF. Together with reference TRBV14 and TRBJ1-1, the CDR3 gives the full variable domain: EAGVTQFPSHSVIEKGQTVTLRCDPISGHDNLYWYRRVMGKEIKFLLHFVKESKQDESGMPNNRFLAERTGGTYSTLKVQPAELEDSGVYFCASSHRMKAFFGQGTRLTVV.

The CDR3 sequence: CSVDGLGQGVTEAFF. CDR3 nucleotides: TGCAGCGTTGACGGGCTTGGGCAGGGCGTCACTGAAGCTTTCTTT. V and J are TRBV29-1 and TRBJ1-1; D is possibly TRBD1 (5 bases). The germline gives CDR1 SQVTM, CDR2 ANQGSEA. V lost 3 bases and J lost 4, with 18 bases in between. The CDR3 length is 15 residues.

This chain joins TRBV12-3 or TRBV12-4 and TRBJ1-2; D remains ambiguous. V was cut by 5 bases and J by 4 bases, with 8 bases left in between. The CDR3 has 12 residues. CDR3 amino acids: CASSPDFYGYTF. In nucleotides, the CDR3 is TGTGCCAGCAGTCCAGACTTCTATGGCTACACCTTC.

This clone came up a few times. This rearrangement joins TRBV24-1 to TRBJ1-5; the D gene is possibly TRBD1 (6 bases). This CDR3 comprises 17 residues. The V end lost 5 bases, the J end lost 4 bases, and 20 bases lay between the germline ends. Germline V gives CDR1 KGHDR, CDR2 SFDVKD. CDR3 bases: TGTGCCACCAGTGGTTCGGGGGGGGGCTCAGGGAATCAGCCCCAGCATTTT. It specifies CATSGSGGGSGNQPQHF.

The chain couples TRBV7-8 to TRBJ1-5; D ambiguous. V lost 5 bases and J 0 bases, leaving 8 bases between the germline ends. The CDR3 is made up of 14 amino acids. Germline values: CDR1 SGHVS, CDR2 FQNEAQ. This CDR3 reads CASSPGDSNQPQHF. The CDR3 bases are TGTGCCAGCAGCCCCGGGGATAGCAATCAGCCCCAGCATTTT. Full variable domain (rest looked up from reference TRBV7-8 and TRBJ1-5): GAGVSQSPRYKVAKRGQDVALRCDPISGHVSLFWYQQALGQGPEFLTYFQNEAQLDKSGLPSDRFFAERPEGSVSTLKIQRTQQEDSAVYLCASSPGDSNQPQHFGDGTRLSIL.

The chain joins TRBV6-5 to TRBJ1-5, with D uncertain. CDR1 is MNHEY and CDR2 is SVGAGI in the germline V gene. The length of the CDR3 is 14 residues. V was trimmed by 0 bases and J by 3 bases, leaving 6 bases between them. CDR3 loop: CASSYSGSNQPQHF. The CDR3, as DNA: TGTGCCAGCAGTTACTCGGGCTCCAATCAGCCCCAGCATTTT.

Here the CDR3 DNA reads TGTGCCAGTAGTATGGGCGGGTTCGCTGAAGCTTTCTTT. This encodes CASSMGGFAEAFF. The genes are TRBV19 and TRBJ1-1; D is ambiguous. V lost 3 bases and J 6 bases, leaving 11 bases between the germline ends. Germline CDR1 is LNHDA and CDR2 is SQIVND (reference sequence). The CDR3 extends over 13 amino acids.

The CDR3 region has the DNA TGTGCCAGCAGCTTAGGGTCTGGGACAGGGTTAGATCAGCCCCAGCATTTT. Protein product: CASSLGSGTGLDQPQHF. The V and J genes are TRBV7-9 and TRBJ1-5; 9 bases agree with TRBD1. Germline values: CDR1 SEHNR, CDR2 FQNEAQ (reference sequence). The CDR3 covers 17 residues. J lost 5 bases, V lost 1 base, and 9 bases had no gene match.

The gene calls are TRBV6-5 and TRBJ1-5; 10 bases agree with TRBD1. Germline lookup yields CDR1 MNHEY and CDR2 SVGAGI. V dropped 2 bases and J dropped 6; count of bases not matched to a gene: 4. The CDR3 totals 15 residues. Here the CDR3 DNA reads TGTGCCAGCAGTTACGGGGACAGGGGCGGTCAGCCCCAGCATTTT. This codes for CASSYGDRGGQPQHF.

The chain joins TRBV10-2 to TRBJ2-1; no reliable D call. Trimming shortened V by 2 bases and J by 6 bases, and 2 bases separated the two germline ends. Germline lookup yields CDR1 WSHSY and CDR2 SAAADI. The CDR3 contains 11 residues. DNA of the CDR3: TGCGCCAGCAGTGAGCTCAATGAGCAGTTCTTC. This codes for CASSELNEQFF.

V is TRBV18 and J is TRBJ1-5, with 8 bases that match TRBD1. CDR1 KGHSH and CDR2 LQKENI come from the germline V gene. This CDR3 comprises 15 residues. V lost 6 bases, J lost 9 bases, and 13 bases stayed unmatched. CDR3: CASSGDQGAKGPQHF. In DNA form, the CDR3 reads TGTGCCAGCTCCGGAGACCAGGGGGCTAAGGGGCCCCAGCATTTT.